This T cell receptor (beta chain) was sequenced in a study of CXCR3-negative and CXCR3-positive naive CD8 T cells. Study-wide results and limits: Both of the naive subsets showed about the same high diversity, but memory CD8+ cells had much less. Compared with CXCR3-negative naive cells, CXCR3-positive naive cells showed more hydrophobic TRB CDR3s. Naive subsets had comparable surface CD5, so TRB CDR3 properties gauged TCR strength.

The libraries of TRB cDNA were prepared using 5' RACE with UMI labels. Reanalyzing the 5' RACE reads, TCRdb keeps one entry per CDR3 protein, without DNA. The sample has some 130,000 distinct CDR3 sequences, and its top ten clones hold 0.29%. The CDR3 is made up of 12 amino acids. Germline assignment: CDR1 SEHNR and CDR2 FQNEAQ (reference sequence). As regards this clonotype: What it binds is unknown.

The source material was naive CXCR3- CD8+ T cells from blood. Described subset: CD45RO-CCR7+CD27+CD95- naive CD8+ T cells lacking CXCR3 (TNR3-). The V gene is TRBV7-9, the J gene TRBJ2-3; the D gene TCRdb calls, TRBD2, cannot be checked with no DNA. The sequence was obtained from a human donor in good health. Some clones in this sample may be carry-over from other donors' samples. Here the CDR3 reads CASSPSVDTQYF.